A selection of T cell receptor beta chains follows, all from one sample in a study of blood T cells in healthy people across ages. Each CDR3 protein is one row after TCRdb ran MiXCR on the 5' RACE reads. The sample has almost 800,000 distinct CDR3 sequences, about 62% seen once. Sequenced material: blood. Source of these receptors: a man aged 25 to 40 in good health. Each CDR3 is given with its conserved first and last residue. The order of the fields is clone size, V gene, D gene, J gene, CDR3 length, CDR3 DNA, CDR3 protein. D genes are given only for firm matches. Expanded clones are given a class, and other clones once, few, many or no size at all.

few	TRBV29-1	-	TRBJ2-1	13	TGCAGCGTTGAACCGGATGCTTACAATGAGCAGTTCTTC	CSVEPDAYNEQFF
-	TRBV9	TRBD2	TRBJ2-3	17	TGTGCCAGCAGCGGCGGACTAGCGGATCATAGCACAGATACGCGGTATTTT	CASSGGLADHSTDTRYF
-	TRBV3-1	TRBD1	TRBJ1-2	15	TGTGCCAGCAGCCAAGAGGGACAGGGGGATCTTGGCTACACCTTC	CASSQEGQGDLGYTF
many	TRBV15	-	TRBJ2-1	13	TGTGCCACCAGCGGATACGTGGTTGATGAGCAGTTCTTC	CATSGYVVDEQFF
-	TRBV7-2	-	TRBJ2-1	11	TGTGCCAGCAGGACAACAGCTCAGCAGTTCTTC	CASRTTAQQFF
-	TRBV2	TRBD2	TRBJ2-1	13	TGTGCCAGCATGCTGGGACTAGCGGAGGAGCAGTTCTTC	CASMLGLAEEQFF
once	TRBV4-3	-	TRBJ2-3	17	TGCGCCAGCAGCCAAGATCTAGGGGGGGGGGCGACAGATACGCAGTATTTT	CASSQDLGGGATDTQYF
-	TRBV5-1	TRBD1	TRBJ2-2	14	TGCGCCAGCACGTTAGGGGGCAACACCGGGGAGCTGTTTTTT	CASTLGGNTGELFF
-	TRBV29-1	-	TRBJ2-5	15	TGCAGCGTCGCCCCCCCTCGCGAGGGTGGGGAGACCCAGTACTTC	CSVAPPREGGETQYF
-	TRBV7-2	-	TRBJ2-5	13	TGTGCCAGCAGCCCAAACCTCAAGGAGGCGGAGTACTTC	CASSPNLKEAEYF
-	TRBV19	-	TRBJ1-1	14	TGTGCCAGTAGTACGGAGGGAAGTTACGCTGAAGCTTTCTTT	CASSTEGSYAEAFF
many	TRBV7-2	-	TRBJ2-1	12	TGTGCCAGCAGCCTTATGGGGAATGAGCAGTTCTTC	CASSLMGNEQFF
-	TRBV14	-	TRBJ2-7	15	TGTGCCAGCAGCCCACCAGGGCCCCTAAGGAGTGAGCAGTACTTC	CASSPPGPLRSEQYF
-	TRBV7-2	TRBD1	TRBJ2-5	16	TGTGCCAGCAGTTCACGAGCCGGGACAGGAACCGGTGAGCAGTACTTC	CASSSRAGTGTGEQYF
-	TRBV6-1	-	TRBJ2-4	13	TGTGCCAGCAGTGAAGGCCCAGCAGACATTCAGTACTTC	CASSEGPADIQYF
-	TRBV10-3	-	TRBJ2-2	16	TGTGCCATCAGTGAGTCGATACAAGAGAACACCGGGGAGCTGTTTTTT	CAISESIQENTGELFF
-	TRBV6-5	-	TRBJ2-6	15	TGTGCCAGCAGCACCCACATCTCTGGGGCCAACGTCCTGACTTTC	CASSTHISGANVLTF